The source of this TCR beta chain is a study of blood T cells in healthy people across ages. Trimming took off 5 bases at V and 5 bases at J, with 15 bases between the two ends. This CDR3 region has 14 residues. Germline V CDR1 and CDR2: SEHNR, FQNEAQ (reference sequence). The study, taken as a whole, reports: Leaving the PBMCs unsorted stopped any conclusive comparison of naive versus antigen-experienced cells.

Worth noting for this clonotype: Its antigen is as yet unknown.

PCR was performed a second time for about 6 to 12 cycles using a sample-barcoded 5' primer and a J-beta primer mix. A single record per CDR3 protein comes from TCRdb applying MiXCR to the 5' RACE reads. The repertoire has fewer than 1,200,000 distinct CDR3 sequences, about 23% of them found once; the top ten carry 0.65% to 0.95%. Isolated PBMCs totaled at least 6 million in each sample. The data were also submitted as part of a second study, on T cells of mothers and their children. That report notes: Sample barcodes and 2-4 random nucleotides were added by the M1S primer of the second PCR.

The source material was blood. The clonotype comes from a girl under 10 years old in good health. The chain is built from TRBV7-9 and TRBJ2-5; a weak D match, TRBD2 (5 bases). CDR3 amino acids: CASSHELVDETQYF. Here the CDR3 DNA reads TGTGCCAGCAGCCATGAACTAGTAGACGAGACCCAGTACTTC.